The 3 T cell receptor beta chains listed next were all sequenced from one sample in a study of control samples from healthy donors and cancer patients. Sequencing was performed with immunoSEQ multiplex PCR; in TCRdb, only in-frame clones are kept and a portion is missing. Of over 85,000 clones listed, approximately 88% are singletons. The sample comprised PBMCs. Source of these receptors: a woman between 45 and 65 years old with colorectal cancer.

The V and J genes are TRBV7-9 and TRBJ1-2, with D perhaps matching TRBD1 (5 bases). This CDR3 region has 13 residues. CDR1 and CDR2 (germline): SEHNR, FQNEAQ (reference sequence). V lost 4 bases to trimming and J lost 2 bases, with 8 bases between them. The CDR3 is CASSSTGNYGYTF. CDR3 nucleotides: TGTGCCAGCAGCTCCACAGGCAACTATGGCTACACCTTC.

The CDR3 here is CASSIGIRWNYGYTF. In nucleotides, the CDR3 is TGTGCCAGTAGTATTGGGATCAGGTGGAACTATGGCTACACCTTC. This rearrangement joins TRBV19 to TRBJ1-2; no definite D call. CDR3 length: 15 residues. The V gene's germline CDR1 is LNHDA and CDR2 SQIVND (reference sequence). The V and J ends lost 3 bases and 2 bases respectively, with 13 bases between them.

The V gene is TRBV6-2 or TRBV6-3, the J gene TRBJ2-2; 8 bases fit TRBD2. Trimming took 5 bases from V and 6 from J; bases not matched to a gene: 8. This CDR3 region has 15 residues. Germline CDR1 MNHEY, CDR2 SVGEGT. CDR3 bases: TGTGCCAGCAGTGATGGACTAGCTAGGTCCGGGGAGCTGTTTTTT. It translates to CASSDGLARSGELFF.